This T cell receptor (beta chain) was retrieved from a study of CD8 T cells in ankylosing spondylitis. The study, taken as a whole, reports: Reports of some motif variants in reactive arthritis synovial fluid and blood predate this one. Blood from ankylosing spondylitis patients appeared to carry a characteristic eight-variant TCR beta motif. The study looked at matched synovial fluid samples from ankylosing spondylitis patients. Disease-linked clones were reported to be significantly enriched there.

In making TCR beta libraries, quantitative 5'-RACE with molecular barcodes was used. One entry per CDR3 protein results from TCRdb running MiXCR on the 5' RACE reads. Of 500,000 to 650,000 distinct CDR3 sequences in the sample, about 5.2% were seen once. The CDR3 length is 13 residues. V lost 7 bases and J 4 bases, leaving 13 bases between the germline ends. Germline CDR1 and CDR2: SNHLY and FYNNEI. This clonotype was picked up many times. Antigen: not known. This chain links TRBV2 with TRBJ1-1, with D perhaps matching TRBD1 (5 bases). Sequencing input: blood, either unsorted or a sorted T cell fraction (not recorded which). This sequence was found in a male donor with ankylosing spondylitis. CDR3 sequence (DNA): TGTGCCAGCAATTTCGACAGTACCACTGAAGCTTTCTTT. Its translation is CASNFDSTTEAFF.